This T cell receptor (beta chain) was sequenced during a study of OX40 agonist ivuxolimab in advanced cancers. The CDR3 covers 15 residues. Per the germline V gene, CDR1 is SGHRS and CDR2 is YFSETQ. Trimming removed 3 bases at V and 3 bases at J, with 16 bases between. Libraries were prepared by immunoSEQ multiplex PCR; TCRdb keeps only in-frame clonotypes and omits some of them. This table holds almost 90,000 clones, about nine tenths found once. This clonotype was obtained from an adult with an advanced solid tumor such as melanoma, head and neck, liver or kidney cancer. Sequencing was performed on CD4+ or CD8+ T cells sorted from blood, taken in a trial of the OX40 agonist ivuxolimab. This chain links TRBV5-1 with TRBJ2-7; D possibly corresponds to TRBD2 (6 bases). This CDR3 is CASSSAGTGLYEQYF. Written as DNA, the CDR3 is TGCGCCAGCAGCTCTGCCGGGACTGGGCTCTACGAGCAGTACTTC. The full variable domain, its missing parts supplied by reference TRBV5-1 and TRBJ2-7, is KAGVTQTPRYLIKTRGQQVTLSCSPISGHRSVSWYQQTPGQGLQFLFEYFSETQRNKGNFPGRFSGRQFSNSRSEMNVSTLELGDSALYLCASSSAGTGLYEQYFGPGTRLTVT.